This T cell receptor beta chain was retrieved from a study of radiation and T cells in renal cell carcinoma. As to this clone: The antigen is not known.

Noted time point: baseline pretreatment blood. Treatment noted: 15 Gy SBRT to primary tumor, nephrectomy 4 weeks later. Study-level findings and limits: Top tumor clonotypes rose in blood 2 weeks post-radiation, then contracted. Pretreatment tumor biopsies were lacking, so baseline clonotypes are unknown.

V lost 5 bases, J lost 0 bases, and 11 bases stayed unmatched. The length of the CDR3 is 18 residues. Germline assignment: CDR1 LNHDA and CDR2 SQIVND (reference sequence). Profiling relied on immunoSEQ multiplex PCR, and the TCRdb table lists in-frame clones only, not all of them. The repertoire holds 150,000 or so clones, with 88% as singletons. Source: blood, taken from a patient whose treatment included radiotherapy and nephrectomy. This clonotype was sampled from a woman in her seventies with renal cell carcinoma. The rearrangement links TRBV19 to TRBJ1-5; 9 positions agree with TRBD1. The CDR3 DNA reads TGTGCCAGTAGTGATCCGGGACAGGGACTGAATAGCAATCAGCCCCAGCATTTT. Translation gives CASSDPGQGLNSNQPQHF.